Below, 31 T cell receptor beta chains from the same sample are listed, as sequenced in a study of cytomegalovirus exposure and HLA in healthy donors. Primers: 60 Vbeta forward and 13 Jbeta reverse. Produced via immunoSEQ multiplex PCR; TCRdb's table is partial and in-frame only. The listing records 65,000 to 85,000 clones. What was sequenced was PBMCs. The source is a woman younger than 45 in good health and CMV-seronegative.

The chain carries TRBV4-2 and TRBJ2-5, with 11 bases identical to TRBD2. The CDR3 contains 20 residues. Germline V gene sequence: CDR1 LGHNA, CDR2 YNFKEQ. J gave up 0 bases and V 6 bases, and 18 bases lay outside the gene matches. The CDR3 DNA reads TGTGCCAGCAGTCGAATTTTAGCGGGAGGGCGGGAGCCCTACCAAGAGACCCAGTACTTC. Protein: CASSRILAGGREPYQETQYF.

V and J are TRBV9 and TRBJ1-1, with no clear D. CDR1 is SGDLS, CDR2 YYNGEE, per germline. The CDR3 runs to 13 residues. V was cut by 5 bases and J by 4 bases, with 12 bases left in between. CDR3 DNA sequence: TGTGCCAGCAGGGACTCAGTCGGCACTGAAGCTTTCTTT. Translating gives CASRDSVGTEAFF. Drawing the rest from reference TRBV9 and TRBJ1-1, the complete variable domain is DSGVTQTPKHLITATGQRVTLRCSPRSGDLSVYWYQQSLDQGLQFLIQYYNGEERAKGNILERFSAQQFPDLHSELNLSSLELGDSALYFCASRDSVGTEAFFGQGTRLTVV.

The rearrangement joins TRBV7-3 to TRBJ2-3; 8 bases fit TRBD1. This CDR3 is 15 amino acids long. The germline CDR1 and CDR2 sequences are SGHTA and FQGTGA. V dropped 5 bases and J dropped 1; count of bases not matched to a gene: 5. The CDR3 spells CASSDRGAGTDTQYF. CDR3 nucleotide sequence: TGTGCCAGCAGCGACAGGGGCGCCGGCACAGATACGCAGTATTTT.

The chain carries TRBV13 and TRBJ2-1; 10 bases are shared with TRBD1. CDR1 and CDR2 from the germline V gene are PRHDT and FYEKMQ (reference sequence). This CDR3 region has 16 residues. V shed 0 bases, J shed 9 bases, and the junction held 8 bases outside the gene matches. CDR3: CASSLGLGQGRGEQFF. CDR3 in DNA: TGTGCCAGCAGCTTAGGGCTGGGACAGGGGCGTGGTGAGCAGTTCTTC. Full variable domain (remainder filled in from reference TRBV13 and TRBJ2-1): AAGVIQSPRHLIKEKRETATLKCYPIPRHDTVYWYQQGPGQDPQFLISFYEKMQSDKGSIPDRFSAQQFSDYHSELNMSSLELGDSALYFCASSLGLGQGRGEQFFGPGTRLTVL.

The gene calls are TRBV6-6 and TRBJ2-2; weak D call: TRBD1 (6 bases). Germline-derived CDR1 and CDR2 are MNHNY and SVGAGI (reference sequence). This CDR3 region has 16 residues. Trimming cost V 2 bases and J 5 bases, with 15 bases left between them. The CDR3 sequence is CASSYTLPGQTGELFF. CDR3 nucleotides: TGTGCCAGCAGTTACACGTTACCGGGACAAACCGGGGAGCTGTTTTTT.

The gene calls are TRBV27 and TRBJ1-2, with 10 positions matching TRBD1. The germline gives CDR1 MNHEY, CDR2 SMNVEV (reference sequence). Trimming removed 4 bases from V and 3 bases from J; junction bases left unmatched: 2. This CDR3 has 14 amino acids. This chain's CDR3 is CASSSGQGYYGYTF. The CDR3 DNA reads TGTGCCAGCAGTTCGGGACAGGGGTACTATGGCTACACCTTC.

V usage is TRBV7-3 and J usage is TRBJ2-1; possible D gene TRBD1, 7 bases. CDR1 and CDR2 from the germline V gene are SGHTA and FQGTGA. The CDR3 has 16 amino acids. The V end was cut by 5 bases, the J end by 7 bases, with 21 bases between. The CDR3 nucleotides are TGTGCCAGCAGCCCGTCGACAGGGCTGGGGAGGAATGAGCAGTTCTTC. Amino acid sequence: CASSPSTGLGRNEQFF.

V usage is TRBV6-6 and J usage is TRBJ1-1, with TRBD1 identical over 10 bases. The CDR3 runs to 16 residues. J was trimmed by 3 bases and V by 6 bases; bases with no gene match: 10. Per the germline V gene, CDR1 is MNHNY and CDR2 is SVGAGI (reference sequence). As DNA, the CDR3 is TGTGCCAGCAGCTCAGACAGGGGGCTTGATGACACTGAAGCTTTCTTT. Its protein is CASSSDRGLDDTEAFF.

The chain combines TRBV7-9 with TRBJ2-7; possible D gene TRBD2, 5 bases. The V gene's germline CDR1 is SEHNR and CDR2 FQNEAQ (reference sequence). The V gene lost 3 bases and the J gene lost 3 bases, with 9 bases spanning the gap. This CDR3 has 13 amino acids. Here the CDR3 reads CASSFSSIYEQYF. As DNA, the CDR3 is TGTGCCAGCAGCTTCTCTAGCATCTACGAGCAGTACTTC.

This chain connects TRBV5-1 to TRBJ2-5; 8 bases are a match to TRBD2. There are 16 residues in the CDR3. CDR1 SGHRS and CDR2 YFSETQ come from the germline V gene. J was trimmed by 5 bases and V by 5 bases; bases with no gene match: 14. This chain's CDR3 is CASSQAGGALAETQYF. The CDR3 DNA reads TGCGCCAGCAGTCAGGCGGGGGGCGCGTTGGCGGAGACCCAGTACTTC.

The rearrangement joins TRBV6-1 to TRBJ2-1; 8 bases agree with TRBD2. CDR3 length: 11 amino acids. Germline CDR1 and CDR2: MNHNS and SASEGT. The V and J ends lost 5 bases and 13 bases, in that order; junction bases with no gene match: 4. CDR3 DNA: TGTGCCAGCAGTCCTGGGACTAGTCAGTTCTTC. Translation gives CASSPGTSQFF.

The CDR3 bases are TGTGCCAGCAGTGAAACGGGAGGGGGCTACAATGAGCAGTTCTTC. It translates to CASSETGGGYNEQFF. The chain is built from TRBV6-4 and TRBJ2-1; 8 positions match TRBD2. Germline-derived CDR1 and CDR2 are MRHNA and SNTAGT. With 3 bases clipped from V and 3 bases from J, the junction kept 4 bases outside the gene matches. CDR3 size: 15 residues.

The chain couples TRBV28 to TRBJ2-5; TRBD1 agrees at 10 bases. With 8 bases clipped from V and 10 bases from J, the junction kept 16 bases outside the gene matches. Per germline, CDR1 MDHEN and CDR2 SYDVKM. The CDR3 runs 15 residues. The CDR3 region is CASSPEGQGSQDQYF. The CDR3 DNA reads as TGTGCCAGCTCACCCGAGGGACAGGGGTCTCAGGACCAGTACTTC.

V and J are TRBV11-2 and TRBJ1-2; TRBD1 matches at 8 bases. Germline loops: CDR1 SGHAT, CDR2 FQNNGV. The V gene end was trimmed by 5 bases and the J gene end by 8 bases; junction bases not matched to a gene: 7. The CDR3 has 13 amino acids. In nucleotides, the CDR3 is TGTGCCAGCAGCCCCAGGACAGGGAAGGGCTACACCTTC. It encodes CASSPRTGKGYTF.

The chain employs TRBV6-5 and TRBJ1-2, with 7 bases that match TRBD1. Germline V gene sequence: CDR1 MNHEY, CDR2 SVGAGI. This CDR3 region has 15 residues. V trimming: 6 bases; J trimming: 2 bases; junction bases outside the gene matches: 9. CDR3 protein: CASRHTTGTNYGYTF. CDR3 DNA sequence: TGTGCCAGCAGACATACGACAGGGACGAACTATGGCTACACCTTC.

V gene TRBV2 combines with J gene TRBJ1-1; D gene ambiguous. Germline V gives CDR1 SNHLY, CDR2 FYNNEI. The CDR3 loop spans 13 amino acids. Deletions cut 4 bases from V and 6 bases from J, with 12 bases between. The CDR3 protein is CASSADGLSEAFF. DNA for the CDR3: TGTGCCAGCAGTGCCGACGGACTCTCTGAAGCTTTCTTT.

V gene TRBV14 combines with J gene TRBJ1-4; perhaps TRBD1 as D (6 bases). The CDR3 totals 15 residues. Germline-derived CDR1 and CDR2 are SGHDN and FVKESK. The ends were cut back, 4 bases at V and 7 bases at J, with 16 bases in the middle. CDR3 bases: TGTGCCAGCAGCCTTTCACAGGGTCCGAGTGAAAAACTGTTTTTT. Its translation is CASSLSQGPSEKLFF.

The CDR3 sequence is CASSLDDSSGANVLTF. The CDR3 DNA is TGCGCCAGCAGCTTGGACGACAGCTCTGGGGCCAACGTCCTGACTTTC. The chain has TRBV5-1 and TRBJ2-6; possibly TRBD1 for D (5 bases). The CDR3 is made up of 16 amino acids. Germline lookup yields CDR1 SGHRS and CDR2 YFSETQ. The ends were cut back, 0 bases at V and 0 bases at J, with 7 bases in the middle.

The rearrangement joins TRBV7-2 to TRBJ2-2, with TRBD2 matching 10 bases. V was pared by 9 bases and J by 1 base, with 8 bases of the junction left unmatched. Germline CDR1 reads SGHTA; CDR2 reads FQGNSA. The CDR3 is made up of 16 amino acids. For the CDR3, the DNA is TGTGCCAGTATACTAGCGGGATTAAAGAACACCGGGGAGCTGTTTTTT. Protein sequence: CASILAGLKNTGELFF.

The V call is TRBV6-5, the J call TRBJ2-3; 8 positions match TRBD1. The CDR3 is 13 amino acids. Germline V gene sequence: CDR1 MNHEY, CDR2 SVGAGI. V lost 6 bases, J lost 6 bases, and 5 bases stayed unmatched. The CDR3 sequence is CASSPTGEDTQYF. The CDR3 nucleotides read TGTGCCAGCAGCCCGACAGGGGAGGATACGCAGTATTTT.

The genes are TRBV7-9 and TRBJ1-5; no definite D call. Trimming shortened V by 5 bases and J by 0 bases, and 8 bases separated the two germline ends. Looked up from germline, CDR1 is SEHNR and CDR2 is FQNEAQ (reference sequence). CDR3 length equals 14 residues. CDR3 nucleotides: TGTGCCAGCAGCGAGGGAGTTAGCAATCAGCCCCAGCATTTT. Protein sequence: CASSEGVSNQPQHF.

The gene calls are TRBV6-5 and TRBJ2-7; perhaps TRBD2 as D (5 bases). Between the trimmed V and J ends, which lost 4 bases and 7 bases, there was a span of 14 bases. The CDR3 contains 13 residues. Germline CDR1 is MNHEY and CDR2 is SVGAGI. This CDR3 is CASSSRLPGEQYF. DNA for the CDR3: TGTGCCAGCAGTTCCCGTCTCCCGGGGGAGCAGTACTTC.

In DNA form, the CDR3 reads TGCGCCAGCAGCCAAGAACGAAGAGGGGGCTACACCTTC. Translation: CASSQERRGGYTF. This sequence joins TRBV4-3 and TRBJ1-2; no clear D gene. The CDR3 consists of 13 residues. Germline assignment: CDR1 LGHNA and CDR2 YSLEER. The V end lost 0 bases, the J end lost 8 bases, and 10 bases lay between the germline ends.

This chain links TRBV5-1 with TRBJ2-5; D might be TRBD2 (6 bases). Germline CDR1 SGHRS, CDR2 YFSETQ. The V and J ends lost 1 base and 5 bases respectively, with 15 bases between them. CDR3 size: 15 residues. CDR3 in DNA: TGCGCCAGCAGCTTGATCGGCGGGATTGGGGAGACCCAGTACTTC. Protein sequence: CASSLIGGIGETQYF.

The chain couples TRBV7-3 to TRBJ1-1; 8 bases map to TRBD1. V was clipped by 8 bases and J by 5 bases; unmatched bases: 10. Germline V lookup: CDR1 SGHTA, CDR2 FQGTGA. This CDR3 has 14 amino acids. The CDR3 DNA reads as TGTGCCAGCGCGTCCCAGGGGGCAAAAACTGAAGCTTTCTTT. Translated, it gives CASASQGAKTEAFF. The variable domain in full, with the rest retrieved from reference TRBV7-3 and TRBJ1-1, is GAGVSQTPSNKVTEKGKYVELRCDPISGHTALYWYRQSLGQGPEFLIYFQGTGAADDSGLPNDRFFAVRPEGSVSTLKIQRTERGDSAVYLCASASQGAKTEAFFGQGTRLTVV.

J is TRBJ2-2 and V is TRBV6-5; D is uncertain. The V gene lost 6 bases and the J gene lost 5 bases, with 4 bases spanning the gap. The CDR3 contains 11 residues. The germline gives CDR1 MNHEY, CDR2 SVGAGI. The CDR3 DNA is TGTGCCAGCAGGAGTACCGGGGAGCTGTTTTTT. It is translated as CASRSTGELFF.

The chain links TRBV6-5 to TRBJ2-1, with D possibly TRBD2 on 5 matching bases. The length of the CDR3 is 16 residues. The ends were cut back, 1 base at V and 0 bases at J, with 10 bases in the middle. Germline lookup yields CDR1 MNHEY and CDR2 SVGAGI. As DNA, the CDR3 is TGTGCCAGCAGTTACTGGATAGCGACCTCCTACAATGAGCAGTTCTTC. Protein product: CASSYWIATSYNEQFF.

The gene calls are TRBV9 and TRBJ2-1; TRBD2 matches at 11 bases. CDR1 and CDR2 (germline): SGDLS, YYNGEE. The V and J ends lost 0 bases and 3 bases, in that order; junction bases with no gene match: 5. This CDR3 contains 17 residues. Written as DNA, the CDR3 is TGTGCCAGCAGCGTAGGTCCCGGACTAGCGGGCTACAATGAGCAGTTCTTC. Translation gives CASSVGPGLAGYNEQFF.

Details on this clone: This sample includes further DNA sequences coding for the same CDR3. The rearrangement uses TRBV29-1 and TRBJ1-2, with a tentative D call TRBD1 (5 bases). The CDR3 totals 12 residues. The V end was cut by 4 bases, the J end by 8 bases, with 14 bases between. CDR1 SQVTM and CDR2 ANQGSEA come from the germline V gene. CDR3 amino acids: CSVAQGMYGYTF. Here the CDR3 DNA reads TGCAGCGTTGCCCAGGGAATGTACGGCTACACCTTC.

The chain combines TRBV4-1 with TRBJ1-5, with 12 bases identical to TRBD1. The J segment lost 7 bases and the V segment lost 1 base, leaving 11 bases of the junction unmatched. The V gene's germline CDR1 is MGHRA and CDR2 YSYEKL. This CDR3 has 18 residues. This chain's CDR3 is CASSQAPGQGAGGQPQHF. CDR3 in DNA: TGCGCCAGCAGCCAAGCCCCGGGACAGGGGGCCGGTGGCCAGCCCCAGCATTTT.

V gene TRBV28 combines with J gene TRBJ1-5; D not resolved. CDR1 is MDHEN, CDR2 SYDVKM, per germline. The CDR3 extends over 14 amino acids. Trimming stripped 3 bases from V and 5 bases from J, with 11 bases between. In DNA form, the CDR3 reads TGTGCCAGCAGTTTTCTGAGGGTTTATCAGCCCCAGCATTTT. Translating gives CASSFLRVYQPQHF.